This TCR beta chain was captured in a study of post-analysis software for immune sequencing data. Study-wide context: Included courses were relapsing-remitting and secondary progressive multiple sclerosis; progressive-relapsing multiple sclerosis was also included.

The ends were cut back, 0 bases at V and 15 bases at J, with 18 bases in the middle. The CDR3 loop spans 14 amino acids. Germline CDR1 reads MGHRA; CDR2 reads YSYEKL. On this clonotype: The target antigen is unknown.

Carried by the TCR beta cDNA libraries were unique molecular identifiers. With 1 to 10 million T cells as the source, 540,000 or so cDNA molecules resulted. TCRdb used MiXCR to reprocess the PCR reads, holding one entry per CDR3 protein. The sample includes about 460,000 distinct CDR3 sequences, roughly 46% of them seen just once. The study's findings and limits: Four to six TRBV segments were more frequent in patients than controls; TRBV5-6, TRBV5-1 and TRBV20-1 belonged to this group. Batch-matched samples strongly co-clustered by F measure. Diversity measured as normalized Chao1 was significantly lower in multiple sclerosis patients than in controls.

The V and J genes are TRBV4-1 and TRBJ2-4; D may match TRBD1 or TRBD2 (6 bases each). Material for sequencing was blood. This sequence was found in a girl aged 10 to 17 with multiple sclerosis. CDR3 nucleotide sequence: TGCGCCAGCAGCCAAGATGATGGGGGGCGCAGTCCGTACTTC. This codes for CASSQDDGGRSPYF.